The 31 T cell receptor beta chains given below trace back to one sample, sequenced in a study of CD8 T cells in ankylosing spondylitis. No cognate antigen is known for these TCRs. The study's findings and limits: Apparently characteristic of ankylosing spondylitis blood was a TCR beta motif (fewer than 10 highly homologous variants).

TCRdb re-called the 5' RACE reads with MiXCR, one entry per CDR3 protein. The sample consists of about 460,000 distinct CDR3 sequences, over 4% of them appearing once. Input material: blood, either unsorted or a sorted T cell fraction (not recorded which). Every receptor here comes from a male donor with ankylosing spondylitis.

This clonotype was recorded at least ten times. This sequence joins TRBV5-1 and TRBJ2-7; TRBD2 matches at 12 bases. The CDR3 has 14 amino acids. From germline, CDR1 is SGHRS and CDR2 YFSETQ. V lost 4 bases and J lost 5; bases outside the gene matches: 4. CDR3 DNA: TGCGCCAGCAGCCGACGACTAGCGGGGGACGAGCAGTACTTC. Its translation is CASSRRLAGDEQYF.

This clonotype came up many times. The chain carries TRBV12-3 or TRBV12-4 and TRBJ1-1; D ambiguous. V lost 6 bases and J 0 bases, leaving 20 bases between the germline ends. The CDR3 spans 17 residues. CDR3: CASSHESSRGMNTEAFF. In nucleotides, the CDR3 is TGTGCCAGCAGCCATGAATCGTCCCGGGGAATGAACACTGAAGCTTTCTTT.

This clonotype has just a few counts. The chain links TRBV5-4 to TRBJ1-4; D is undetermined. Trimming cost V 5 bases and J 7 bases, with 15 bases left between them. There are 14 residues in the CDR3. The V gene's germline CDR1 is SGHNT and CDR2 YYREEE (reference sequence). CDR3 DNA: TGTGCCAGCAGGCTCTGGGGAGTTAGTGAAAAACTGTTTTTT. Translated: CASRLWGVSEKLFF.

At least ten counts were recorded for this clonotype. The V and J genes are TRBV28 and TRBJ2-2, with 9 bases matching TRBD1. There are 16 residues in the CDR3. Losses at the gene ends were 1 base for V and 4 bases for J; bases not matched to a gene: 4. The V gene's germline CDR1 is MDHEN and CDR2 SYDVKM. DNA of the CDR3: TGTGCCAGCAGTTTATTCGAGACAGGGGGCACCGGGGAGCTGTTTTTT. Translation gives CASSLFETGGTGELFF.

J is TRBJ2-7 and V is TRBV5-6; D is undetermined. Germline assignment: CDR1 SGHDT and CDR2 YYEEEE. V gave up 9 bases and J gave up 3 bases, with 13 bases separating them. The CDR3 has 12 residues. The CDR3 sequence is CAMSRELYEQYF. The CDR3 nucleotides read TGTGCCATGAGCCGCGAACTCTACGAGCAGTACTTC.

A few counts support this clonotype. V usage is TRBV27 and J usage is TRBJ2-7, with D possibly being TRBD1 (6 bases). The CDR3 has 13 residues. With 3 bases removed from V and 2 bases from J, the gap between germline ends came to 8 bases. CDR1 MNHEY and CDR2 SMNVEV come from the germline V gene (reference sequence). The CDR3 sequence: CASSFGTTYEQYF. The CDR3 DNA reads as TGTGCCAGCAGTTTTGGGACAACCTACGAGCAGTACTTC.

This clonotype has ten or more counts. The rearrangement uses TRBV27 and TRBJ2-5, with D possibly matching TRBD2 (5 bases). Germline V gene lookup returns CDR1 MNHEY and CDR2 SMNVEV (reference sequence). V was shortened by 2 bases and J by 5 bases, with 12 bases between the two germline ends. CDR3 length: 14 amino acids. The CDR3 region has the DNA TGTGCCAGCAGTTTAAGAGGGCCTGGGGAGACCCAGTACTTC. Protein product: CASSLRGPGETQYF.

This clonotype was detected many times. This rearrangement joins TRBV7-2 to TRBJ2-3; D remains ambiguous. Germline V gene sequence: CDR1 SGHTA, CDR2 FQGNSA. V was clipped by 0 bases and J by 2 bases, with 6 bases between them. This CDR3 has 14 amino acids. The CDR3 spells CASSLAWATDTQYF. For the CDR3, the DNA is TGTGCCAGCAGCTTAGCCTGGGCCACAGATACGCAGTATTTT.

Regarding this clonotype: At one of its ends the junction is not consistent with the germline gene, which may arise from a read error. This chain uses TRBV7-8 with TRBJ2-7, with D unclear. The V gene's germline CDR1 is SGHVS and CDR2 FQNEAQ. The CDR3 is made up of 13 amino acids. The CDR3 DNA reads as TGTGCCAGCAGCACCTACGACTCCTCCGAGCAGTACTTC. Its translation: CASSTYDSSEQYF.

This clonotype occurred many times. The V call is TRBV30, the J call TRBJ1-1; the match to TRBD1 covers 7 bases. The germline V gene has CDR1 GTSNPN and CDR2 SVGIG (reference sequence). The CDR3 is 13 amino acids. V gave up 0 bases and J gave up 4 bases; unmatched junction bases: 2. For the CDR3, the DNA is TGTGCCTGGAGTGTACAGGGGAGCACTGAAGCTTTCTTT. Protein: CAWSVQGSTEAFF.

Many counts were recorded for this clonotype. CDR3 in DNA: TGCAGCGTATGGAAGAACACTGAAGCTTTCTTT. Translated, it gives CSVWKNTEAFF. The chain links TRBV29-1 to TRBJ1-1, with D hard to call. From germline, CDR1 is SQVTM and CDR2 ANQGSEA. Trimming stripped 6 bases from V and 1 base from J, with 6 bases between. This CDR3 has 11 amino acids.

This clonotype was recorded many times. The rearrangement joins TRBV20-1 to TRBJ1-5; D unclear. The length of the CDR3 is 14 residues. Trimming took off 0 bases at V and 2 bases at J, with 8 bases between the two ends. The germline V gene encodes CDR1 DFQATT and CDR2 SNEGSKA (reference sequence). This CDR3 is CSARDWVRNQPQHF. As DNA, the CDR3 is TGCAGTGCTAGAGATTGGGTTCGCAATCAGCCCCAGCATTTT.

This clonotype appeared many times. The chain is built from TRBV4-1 and TRBJ1-5; D possibly corresponds to TRBD1 (6 bases). The CDR3 length is 16 residues. The V end was cut by 4 bases, the J end by 9 bases, with 22 bases between. Germline assignment: CDR1 MGHRA and CDR2 YSYEKL. CDR3 nucleotide sequence: TGCGCCAGCAGCCGAAATGGGAACAGGGAAAAATGGCCCCAGCATTTT. This encodes CASSRNGNREKWPQHF.

This clonotype was detected ten times or more. The rearrangement links TRBV5-1 to TRBJ1-1, with 8 positions matching TRBD1. Germline assignment: CDR1 SGHRS and CDR2 YFSETQ. V shed 4 bases and J 5 bases; nucleotides not matched to a gene: 7. The CDR3 is 14 residues long. The CDR3 nucleotides read TGCGCCAGCAGCCCCTGGACAGGGCCAACTGAAGCTTTCTTT. Its protein product is CASSPWTGPTEAFF.

This clonotype was counted many times. This sequence joins TRBV25-1 and TRBJ1-1; D might be TRBD1 (5 bases). The germline V gene encodes CDR1 MGHDK and CDR2 SYGVNS. The ends were cut back, 3 bases at V and 1 base at J, with 9 bases in the middle. The CDR3 sequence is 14 residues long. In DNA, the CDR3 is TGTGCCAGCAGTGACGACACAGGGAACACTGAAGCTTTCTTT. Translation: CASSDDTGNTEAFF.

This clonotype was picked up many times. V usage is TRBV4-3 and J usage is TRBJ2-4; 13 bases line up with TRBD2. CDR3 length: 17 residues. CDR1 LGHNA and CDR2 YSLEER come from the germline V gene. Losses at the gene ends were 4 bases for V and 4 bases for J; bases not matched to a gene: 7. CDR3 in amino acids: CASSPGTSGTSKNIQYF. The CDR3 coding sequence is TGCGCCAGCAGCCCCGGGACTAGCGGGACGTCAAAAAACATTCAGTACTTC.

This clonotype was observed many times. The genes are TRBV10-3 and TRBJ2-1; D is undetermined. Germline V gene sequence: CDR1 ENHRY, CDR2 SYGVKD. The CDR3 consists of 11 residues. V was pared by 11 bases and J by 8 bases, with 13 bases between. CDR3 amino acids: CAVIGKDEQFF. The CDR3, as DNA: TGTGCCGTTATCGGTAAGGATGAGCAGTTCTTC.

This clonotype was found many times. V gene TRBV4-2 combines with J gene TRBJ1-4; D remains unclear. Trimming took off 0 bases at V and 14 bases at J, with 16 bases between the two ends. Germline V gives CDR1 LGHNA, CDR2 YNFKEQ. The CDR3 sequence is 14 residues long. The CDR3 loop reads CASSQDPEIQALFF. The CDR3 DNA sequence: TGTGCCAGCAGCCAAGATCCCGAAATCCAGGCGCTGTTTTTT.

This clonotype showed up just a few times. The chain couples TRBV4-3 to TRBJ1-5; the match to TRBD1 covers 10 bases. The J segment lost 6 bases and the V segment lost 1 base, leaving 3 bases of the junction unmatched. Germline V CDR1 and CDR2: LGHNA, YSLEER. CDR3 length equals 15 residues. In DNA, the CDR3 is TGCGCCAGCAGCCAAGTTCGGGACAGGGGTCAGCCCCAGCATTTT. Translating it yields CASSQVRDRGQPQHF.

This clonotype was detected ten times or more. J is TRBJ1-1 and V is TRBV6-1, with TRBD1 matching over 7 bases. The CDR3 runs 13 residues. Unmatched junction bases numbered 4, after V lost 9 bases and J lost 0 bases. Germline assignment: CDR1 MNHNS and CDR2 SASEGT. CDR3 in DNA: TGTGCCAGTTTACAGGGGTTGAACACTGAAGCTTTCTTT. Its protein product is CASLQGLNTEAFF.

This clonotype was seen many times. V is TRBV29-1 and J is TRBJ2-2; no clear D gene. Looked up from germline, CDR1 is SQVTM and CDR2 is ANQGSEA. This CDR3 has 12 residues. The V gene lost 7 bases and the J gene lost 4 bases, with 10 bases spanning the gap. This chain's CDR3 is CSGSRLTGELFF. CDR3 nucleotide sequence: TGCAGCGGGTCGCGGCTCACCGGGGAGCTGTTTTTT.

This clonotype was detected only a few times. The rearrangement links TRBV28 to TRBJ2-7; 7 bases align to TRBD1. The V gene's germline CDR1 is MDHEN and CDR2 SYDVKM. The CDR3 is 15 amino acids. V lost 4 bases, J lost 1 base, and 7 bases stayed unmatched. CDR3 region: CASSWDSSFSYEQYF. For the CDR3, the DNA is TGTGCCAGCAGTTGGGACAGCTCTTTTTCCTACGAGCAGTACTTC.

The sample holds many counts of this clonotype. This chain joins TRBV12-3 or TRBV12-4 and TRBJ1-5; possibly TRBD1 for D (6 bases). CDR3 length equals 16 residues. The V end was cut by 0 bases, the J end by 1 base, with 10 bases between. The CDR3 is CASSLAQGLSNQPQHF. The DNA of the CDR3 is TGTGCCAGCAGTTTAGCGCAGGGGTTGAGCAATCAGCCCCAGCATTTT.

This clonotype showed up many times. The chain has TRBV20-1 and TRBJ1-1; the D gene is possibly TRBD1 (5 bases). Trimming removed 3 bases at V and 1 base at J, with 9 bases between. The germline V gene has CDR1 DFQATT and CDR2 SNEGSKA (reference sequence). The CDR3 spans 13 residues. The CDR3 DNA follows: TGCAGTGCTAGCCAGACAGCGAACACTGAAGCTTTCTTT. It is translated as CSASQTANTEAFF.

This clonotype was counted ten times or more. This rearrangement joins TRBV7-9 to TRBJ2-5; D not certain. Looked up from germline, CDR1 is SEHNR and CDR2 is FQNEAQ (reference sequence). The CDR3 length is 13 residues. V was clipped by 3 bases and J by 1 base, with 6 bases between them. The CDR3, as DNA: TGTGCCAGCAGCTTGAGAATCCAAGAGACCCAGTACTTC. It is translated as CASSLRIQETQYF.

In its sample, this clonotype was seen many times. This chain links TRBV20-1 with TRBJ2-5; possible D gene TRBD2, 5 bases. The CDR3 loop spans 13 amino acids. Trimming removed 8 bases at V and 5 bases at J, with 18 bases between. Germline values: CDR1 DFQATT, CDR2 SNEGSKA (reference sequence). This CDR3 is CSPDRSGWETQYF. CDR3 bases: TGCAGTCCGGACCGCTCGGGGTGGGAGACCCAGTACTTC.

In this sample, this clonotype turned up many times. The chain joins TRBV5-4 to TRBJ2-1; 9 nucleotides align to TRBD1. Per the germline V gene, CDR1 is SGHNT and CDR2 is YYREEE (reference sequence). With 3 bases clipped from V and 4 bases from J, the junction kept 8 bases outside the gene matches. This CDR3 region has 16 residues. CDR3 loop: CASSSNRGQGYNEQFF. CDR3 nucleotide sequence: TGTGCCAGCAGCTCCAACAGGGGACAGGGTTACAATGAGCAGTTCTTC.

This clonotype was picked up many times. This CDR3 is CASSSGGLAGPFTDTQYF. CDR3 in DNA: TGCGCCAGCAGCTCGGGGGGACTAGCGGGGCCGTTCACAGATACGCAGTATTTT. This rearrangement joins TRBV5-1 to TRBJ2-3; 13 bases are shared with TRBD2. Germline CDR1 and CDR2: SGHRS and YFSETQ. This CDR3 has 18 residues. V lost 3 bases, J lost 2 bases, and 9 bases stayed unmatched.

This clonotype showed up many times. The rearrangement joins TRBV24-1 to TRBJ1-5, with D possibly TRBD1 on 5 matching bases. Germline values: CDR1 KGHDR, CDR2 SFDVKD. The V end was cut by 5 bases, the J end by 3 bases, with 10 bases between. This CDR3 has 14 amino acids. As DNA, the CDR3 is TGTGCCACCAGTGGGGGGATCGTCAATCAGCCCCAGCATTTT. Translated: CATSGGIVNQPQHF.

In this sample, this clonotype turned up many times. V usage is TRBV5-1 and J usage is TRBJ2-1; no definite D call. V shed 0 bases and J shed 6 bases, with 7 bases lying between them. The germline gives CDR1 SGHRS, CDR2 YFSETQ. This CDR3 is built from 13 residues. DNA for the CDR3: TGCGCCAGCAGCTTGGACCTTCGCAATGAGCAGTTCTTC. As protein: CASSLDLRNEQFF.

The chain combines TRBV4-2 with TRBJ2-3; possible D gene TRBD2, 6 bases. The CDR3 spans 17 residues. In germline, CDR1 is LGHNA, CDR2 YNFKEQ. V shed 0 bases and J shed 5 bases, with 18 bases lying between them. In DNA, the CDR3 is TGTGCCAGCAGCCAAGATAGGACGGGAGTAAGGATAGATACGCAGTATTTT. It specifies CASSQDRTGVRIDTQYF.